The 14 T cell receptor beta chains in this list originate from one sample, sequenced in a study of T cell responses to AZD1222 COVID-19 vaccine. Libraries were prepared by immunoSEQ multiplex PCR; TCRdb keeps only in-frame clonotypes and omits some of them. Of tens of thousands of clones listed, approximately 78% are singletons. Here the sequenced sample was peripheral blood, taken on day 0 of AZD1222 vaccination. The receptor source for this set is an adult in good health.

The gene calls are TRBV4-1 and TRBJ2-5, with D uncertain. Germline CDR1 reads MGHRA; CDR2 reads YSYEKL. V gave up 1 base and J gave up 7 bases, with 13 bases separating them. The CDR3 sequence is 14 residues long. The CDR3 loop reads CASSQGVRPWTQYF. In DNA, the CDR3 is TGCGCCAGCAGCCAAGGCGTCAGGCCGTGGACCCAGTACTTC.

The chain carries TRBV2 and TRBJ1-4, with a tentative D call TRBD1 (6 bases). The CDR3 runs to 13 residues. V was pared by 4 bases and J by 10 bases, with 13 bases between. Germline CDR1 reads SNHLY; CDR2 reads FYNNEI. The CDR3 DNA reads TGTGCCAGCAGTGTGTCAGGGGTTAGAAAACTGTTTTTT. Its protein product is CASSVSGVRKLFF.

The chain is built from TRBV7-9 and TRBJ2-1; the match to TRBD2 covers 13 bases. CDR1 is SEHNR, CDR2 FQNEAQ, per germline (reference sequence). J gave up 1 base and V 10 bases, and 10 bases lay outside the gene matches. The CDR3 is 17 residues long. This CDR3 reads CATGTSGKGLSYNEQFF. The CDR3 DNA is TGTGCCACCGGGACTAGCGGGAAGGGTTTGTCCTACAATGAGCAGTTCTTC. Full variable domain (rest looked up from reference TRBV7-9 and TRBJ2-1): DTGVSQNPRHKITKRGQNVTFRCDPISEHNRLYWYRQTLGQGPEFLTYFQNEAQLEKSRLLSDRFSAERPKGSFSTLEIQRTEQGDSAMYLCATGTSGKGLSYNEQFFGPGTRLTVL.

The rearrangement uses TRBV10-3 and TRBJ1-1; D is uncertain. Germline CDR1 reads ENHRY; CDR2 reads SYGVKD. There are 13 residues in the CDR3. V was pared by 6 bases and J by 1 base, with 9 bases between. The CDR3 DNA sequence: TGTGCCATCAGCCAAGAGCCGAACACTGAAGCTTTCTTT. This gives the protein CAISQEPNTEAFF.

CDR3 sequence: CASSLNDYNSPLHF. Written as DNA, the CDR3 is TGTGCCAGCAGCCTCAACGACTATAATTCACCCCTCCACTTT. The chain joins TRBV3-1 (or the pseudogene TRBV3-2) to TRBJ1-6; no clear D gene. V lost 4 bases, J lost 3 bases, and 7 bases lay in between. CDR1 is LGHDT and CDR2 is YNNKEL in the germline V gene (reference sequence). CDR3 length: 14 residues.

This clone was seen a few times. The chain couples TRBV19 to TRBJ1-4, with a weak D call TRBD1 (5 bases). Germline V lookup: CDR1 LNHDA, CDR2 SQIVND (reference sequence). This CDR3 spans 18 amino acids. The V end lost 8 bases, the J end lost 1 base, and 23 bases lay between the germline ends. The CDR3 loop reads CASSPPWGTSQTNEKLFF. The CDR3 DNA sequence: TGTGCCAGTTCTCCCCCGTGGGGGACGTCCCAAACTAATGAAAAACTGTTTTTT. The full variable domain, in which reference TRBV19 and TRBJ1-4 provide the parts outside the CDR3, is DGGITQSPKYLFRKEGQNVTLSCEQNLNHDAMYWYRQDPGQGLRLIYYSQIVNDFQKGDIAEGYSVSREKKESFPLTVTSAQKNPTAFYLCASSPPWGTSQTNEKLFFGSGTQLSVL.

The chain combines TRBV19 with TRBJ1-1, with a possible D match to TRBD1 (5 bases). CDR1 LNHDA and CDR2 SQIVND come from the germline V gene (reference sequence). The CDR3 extends over 14 amino acids. V dropped 1 base and J dropped 5 bases, with 11 bases sitting between them. The CDR3 DNA is TGTGCCAGTAGTATAGGCGAGGGGTGGACTGAAGCTTTCTTT. This translates into CASSIGEGWTEAFF.

The V gene is TRBV25-1, the J gene TRBJ1-4; TRBD1 agrees at 9 bases. V lost 7 bases and J lost 7; bases outside the gene matches: 7. The CDR3 length is 14 residues. In germline, CDR1 is MGHDK, CDR2 SYGVNS. CDR3 residues: CASTPTGGIEKLFF. CDR3 nucleotide sequence: TGTGCCAGCACACCGACAGGGGGGATTGAAAAACTGTTTTTT.

The chain recombines TRBV19 with TRBJ1-1, with TRBD1 as a possible D gene (5 bases). V gave up 3 bases and J gave up 7 bases, with 18 bases separating them. Germline CDR1 and CDR2: LNHDA and SQIVND (reference sequence). This CDR3 is 15 amino acids long. The CDR3: CASSIGGSIYREAFF. In DNA form, the CDR3 reads TGTGCCAGTAGTATTGGGGGGTCTATATATCGTGAAGCTTTCTTT.

The gene calls are TRBV9 and TRBJ2-1; the match to TRBD1 covers 9 bases. The CDR3 consists of 15 residues. The trim removed 0 bases at V and 9 bases at J, leaving 7 bases unmatched. CDR1 SGDLS and CDR2 YYNGEE come from the germline V gene. The CDR3 DNA reads TGTGCCAGCAGCGTAGCGACAGGGGGTTCAGGTGAGCAGTTCTTC. It is translated as CASSVATGGSGEQFF.

The rearrangement uses TRBV2 and TRBJ2-5; D is perhaps TRBD2 (5 bases). Germline values: CDR1 SNHLY, CDR2 FYNNEI. CDR3 length: 17 residues. V was trimmed by 7 bases and J by 4 bases, leaving 25 bases between them. The CDR3 spells CASMRDGEIWSAETQYF. The CDR3 coding sequence is TGTGCCAGCATGAGGGATGGGGAGATTTGGTCTGCAGAGACCCAGTACTTC. The variable domain in full, completed from reference TRBV2 and TRBJ2-5, reads EPEVTQTPSHQVTQMGQEVILRCVPISNHLYFYWYRQILGQKVEFLVSFYNNEISEKSEIFDDQFSVERPDGSNFTLKIRSTKLEDSAMYFCASMRDGEIWSAETQYFGPGTRLLVL.

The chain joins TRBV5-6 to TRBJ2-7; TRBD2 agrees at 7 bases. CDR1 is SGHDT, CDR2 YYEEEE, per germline. Losses at the gene ends were 1 base for V and 5 bases for J; bases not matched to a gene: 9. The CDR3 contains 15 residues. This CDR3 reads CASSLNGRARNEQYF. Written as DNA, the CDR3 is TGTGCCAGCAGCTTGAATGGGAGGGCTAGAAACGAGCAGTACTTC.

As to this clone: Relative to the germline gene, one junction end is altered; a read error may explain this. The same CDR3 can be traced to other DNA sequences in this sample. V and J are TRBV14 and TRBJ2-1; 10 bases fit TRBD2. The germline V gene has CDR1 SGHDN and CDR2 FVKESK. The CDR3 consists of 14 residues. CDR3 nucleotide sequence: TGTGCCAGCAGCCAAGAAACTAGCGGGACTGAGCAATTCTTC. It yields the protein CASSQETSGTEQFF. The full variable domain, its missing parts supplied by reference TRBV14 and TRBJ2-1, is EAGVTQFPSHSVIEKGQTVTLRCDPISGHDNLYWYRRVMGKEIKFLLHFVKESKQDESGMPNNRFLAERTGGTYSTLKVQPAELEDSGVYFCASSQETSGTEQFFGPGTRLTVL.

The gene calls are TRBV21-1 and TRBJ1-5. TRBV21-1 is designated a pseudogene. The CDR3 consists of 16 residues. CDR3 loop: CASSTLGTGDHQPQHF. The CDR3 DNA reads TGTGCCAGCAGCACCCTCGGGACGGGTGACCATCAGCCCCAGCATTTT.